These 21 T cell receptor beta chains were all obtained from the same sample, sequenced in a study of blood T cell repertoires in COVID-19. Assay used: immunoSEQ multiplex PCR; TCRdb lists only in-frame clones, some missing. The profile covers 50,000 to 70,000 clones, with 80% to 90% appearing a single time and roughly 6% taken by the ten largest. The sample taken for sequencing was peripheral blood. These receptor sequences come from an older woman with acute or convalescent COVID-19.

The CDR3 DNA sequence: TGTGCCAGCTCACTCGACAGGGGCAATGAGCAGTTCTTC. Amino acids: CASSLDRGNEQFF. This chain links TRBV18 with TRBJ2-1; 8 nucleotides agree with TRBD1. With 4 bases clipped from V and 6 bases from J, the junction kept 2 bases outside the gene matches. CDR3 size: 13 residues. The germline gives CDR1 KGHSH, CDR2 LQKENI.

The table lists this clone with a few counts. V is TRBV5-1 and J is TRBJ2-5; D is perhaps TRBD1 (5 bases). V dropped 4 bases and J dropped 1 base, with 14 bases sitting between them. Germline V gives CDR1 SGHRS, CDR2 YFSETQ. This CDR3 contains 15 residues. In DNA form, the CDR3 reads TGCGCCAGCAGCCAACAAGGGGCGCCCCAAGAGACCCAGTACTTC. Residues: CASSQQGAPQETQYF.

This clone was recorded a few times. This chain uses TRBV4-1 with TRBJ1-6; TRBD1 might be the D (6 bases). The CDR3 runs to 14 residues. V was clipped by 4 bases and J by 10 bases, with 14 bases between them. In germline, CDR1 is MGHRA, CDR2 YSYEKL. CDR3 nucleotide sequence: TGCGCCAGCAGCCCCCTTGGGGGCGCATCACCCCTCCACTTT. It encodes CASSPLGGASPLHF.

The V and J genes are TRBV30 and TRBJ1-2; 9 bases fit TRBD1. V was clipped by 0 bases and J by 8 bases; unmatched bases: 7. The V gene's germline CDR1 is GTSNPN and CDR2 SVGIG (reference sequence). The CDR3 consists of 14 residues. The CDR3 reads CAWSVGDRAGGYTF. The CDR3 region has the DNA TGTGCCTGGAGTGTAGGGGACAGGGCTGGCGGCTACACCTTC.

CDR3 residues: CAWSVSSNYGYTF. The CDR3, as DNA: TGTGCCTGGAGTGTATCCAGTAACTATGGCTACACCTTC. This rearrangement joins TRBV30 to TRBJ1-2; unclear D gene. Trimming took off 0 bases at V and 1 base at J, with 6 bases between the two ends. CDR1 and CDR2 from the germline V gene are GTSNPN and SVGIG (reference sequence). This CDR3 has 13 residues.

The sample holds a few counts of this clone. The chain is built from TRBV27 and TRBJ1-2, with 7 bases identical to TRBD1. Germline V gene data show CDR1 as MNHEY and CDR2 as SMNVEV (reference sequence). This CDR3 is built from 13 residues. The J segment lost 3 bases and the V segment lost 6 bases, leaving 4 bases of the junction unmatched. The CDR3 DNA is TGTGCCAGCAGCCTAGGACAGGACTATGGCTACACCTTC. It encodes CASSLGQDYGYTF.

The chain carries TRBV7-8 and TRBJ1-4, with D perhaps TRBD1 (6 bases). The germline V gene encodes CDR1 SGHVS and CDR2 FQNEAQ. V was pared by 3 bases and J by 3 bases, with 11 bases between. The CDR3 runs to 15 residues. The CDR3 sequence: CASSFSGTPNEKLFF. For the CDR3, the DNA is TGTGCCAGCAGCTTTTCCGGGACACCTAATGAAAAACTGTTTTTT.

The CDR3 is CASSYSETETYGYTF. The CDR3 bases are TGTGCCAGCAGTTACTCGGAGACAGAGACCTATGGCTACACCTTC. This chain joins TRBV6-5 and TRBJ1-2, with D possibly matching TRBD1 (5 bases). Germline values: CDR1 MNHEY, CDR2 SVGAGI. Trimming took off 0 bases at V and 4 bases at J, with 12 bases between the two ends. CDR3 size: 15 residues.

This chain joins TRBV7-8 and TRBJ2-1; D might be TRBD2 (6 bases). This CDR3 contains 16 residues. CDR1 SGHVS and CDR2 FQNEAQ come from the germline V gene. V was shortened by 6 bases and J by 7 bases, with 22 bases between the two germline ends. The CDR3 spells CASRPTMGGVKNEQFF. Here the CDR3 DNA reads TGTGCCAGCAGGCCTACAATGGGAGGAGTTAAGAATGAGCAGTTCTTC.

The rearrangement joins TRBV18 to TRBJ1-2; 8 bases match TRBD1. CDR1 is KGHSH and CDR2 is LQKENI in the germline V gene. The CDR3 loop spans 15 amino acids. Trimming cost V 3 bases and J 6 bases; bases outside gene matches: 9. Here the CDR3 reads CASSPQGQGANGYTF. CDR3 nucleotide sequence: TGTGCCAGCTCACCGCAGGGGCAGGGGGCGAATGGCTACACCTTC.

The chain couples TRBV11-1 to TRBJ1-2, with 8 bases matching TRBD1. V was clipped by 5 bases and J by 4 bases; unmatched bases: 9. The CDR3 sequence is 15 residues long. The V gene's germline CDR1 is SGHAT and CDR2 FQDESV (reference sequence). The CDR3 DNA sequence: TGTGCCAGCAGCGGGAGGGACAGGCTAGGCTATGGCTACACCTTC. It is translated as CASSGRDRLGYGYTF.

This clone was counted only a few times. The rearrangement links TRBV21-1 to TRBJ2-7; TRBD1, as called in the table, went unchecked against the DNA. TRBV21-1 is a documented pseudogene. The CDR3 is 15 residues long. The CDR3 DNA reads TGTGCCAGCAGCAAGTGGCAAGACACCCAAGGAGAGCAGTACTTC. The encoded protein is CASSKWQDTQGEQYF.

CDR3 sequence: CASSFPGTGEAFF. CDR3 DNA sequence: TGTGCCAGCAGTTTCCCCGGGACAGGTGAAGCTTTCTTT. The V and J genes are TRBV12-3 or TRBV12-4 and TRBJ1-1; 8 bases are shared with TRBD1. The CDR3 contains 13 residues. The junction had 4 bases not matched to a gene; V was cut back by 3 bases and J by 7 bases.

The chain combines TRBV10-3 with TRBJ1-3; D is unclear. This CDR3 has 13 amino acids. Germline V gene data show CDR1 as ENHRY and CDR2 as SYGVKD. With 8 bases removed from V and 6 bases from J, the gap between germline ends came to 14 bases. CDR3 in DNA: TGTGCCATCTCACAAGGAGCGGAAAACACCATATATTTT. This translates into CAISQGAENTIYF.

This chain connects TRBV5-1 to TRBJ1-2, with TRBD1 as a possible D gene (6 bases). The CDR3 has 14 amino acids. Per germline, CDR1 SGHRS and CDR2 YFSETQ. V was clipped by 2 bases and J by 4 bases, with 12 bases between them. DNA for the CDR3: TGCGCCAGCAGCTTCACGACAGGTTCCTATGGCTACACCTTC. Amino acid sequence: CASSFTTGSYGYTF.

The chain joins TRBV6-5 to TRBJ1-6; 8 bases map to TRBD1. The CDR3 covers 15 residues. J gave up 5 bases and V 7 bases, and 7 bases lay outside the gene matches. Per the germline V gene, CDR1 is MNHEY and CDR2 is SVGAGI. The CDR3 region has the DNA TGTGCCAGCATCCAGGGGGCATCCCATAATTCACCCCTCCACTTT. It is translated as CASIQGASHNSPLHF.

The CDR3 spells CASSVGQFTEAFF. The CDR3 DNA is TGTGCCAGCAGCGTAGGGCAGTTCACTGAAGCTTTCTTT. The rearrangement uses TRBV9 and TRBJ1-1; no firm D call. This CDR3 region has 13 residues. V dropped 0 bases and J dropped 4 bases, with 7 bases sitting between them. Germline CDR1 and CDR2: SGDLS and YYNGEE.

For the CDR3, the DNA is TGCGCCAGCAGCCAAGTCCCCGCGGCGCCTAATGAAAAACTGTTTTTT. It translates to CASSQVPAAPNEKLFF. The V and J genes are TRBV4-1 and TRBJ1-4; D call uncertain. The V and J ends lost 1 base and 3 bases respectively, with 12 bases between them. CDR1 and CDR2 (germline): MGHRA, YSYEKL. CDR3 size: 16 residues.

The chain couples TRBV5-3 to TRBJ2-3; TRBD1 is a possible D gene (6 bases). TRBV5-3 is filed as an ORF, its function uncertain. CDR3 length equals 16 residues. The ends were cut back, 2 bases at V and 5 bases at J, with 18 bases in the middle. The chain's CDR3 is CARSFGTINWRDTQYF. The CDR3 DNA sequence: TGTGCCAGAAGCTTCGGGACAATTAATTGGAGAGATACGCAGTATTTT.

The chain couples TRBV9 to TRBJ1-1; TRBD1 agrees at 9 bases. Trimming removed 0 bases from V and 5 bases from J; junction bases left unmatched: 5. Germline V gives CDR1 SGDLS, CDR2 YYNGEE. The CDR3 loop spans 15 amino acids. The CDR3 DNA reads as TGTGCCAGCAGCGTAGATATAGGGACAGGGACTGAAGCTTTCTTT. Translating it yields CASSVDIGTGTEAFF.

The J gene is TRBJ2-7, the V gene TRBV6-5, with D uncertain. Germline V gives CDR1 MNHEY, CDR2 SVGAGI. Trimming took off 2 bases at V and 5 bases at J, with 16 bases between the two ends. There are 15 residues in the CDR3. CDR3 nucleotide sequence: TGTGCCAGCAGTTACGTCGCCTTGGCCCCCCACGAGCAGTACTTC. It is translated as CASSYVALAPHEQYF.